Listed below are T cell receptor beta chains from one sample, sequenced in a study of T cells in Graves' hyperthyroidism and ophthalmopathy. TCRdb reprocessed the multiplex PCR reads via MiXCR and lists one record per CDR3 protein. This sample has 450,000 to 650,000 distinct CDR3 sequences; roughly a sixth occur once, and the top ten carry 17%. The sample comprised blood. The receptors were gathered from a woman between 18 and 29 years old with Graves' ophthalmopathy. Both conserved end residues are part of each CDR3. D genes are given only for firm matches. Clone size appears in some rows only: once, few, many, or a class for an expanded clone.

many	TRBV20-1	TRBJ1-2	NA	CSASPAAYGYTF	TGCAGTGCTAGCCCGGCCGCCTATGGCTACACCTTC
NA	TRBV29-1	TRBJ2-1	TRBD2	CSGSGRSNEQFF	TGCAGCGGTAGCGGGAGATCCAATGAGCAGTTCTTC
many	TRBV30	TRBJ1-4	NA	CAWSKWVTGTNEKLFF	TGTGCCTGGAGTAAGTGGGTTACAGGAACTAATGAAAAACTGTTTTTT
few	TRBV28	TRBJ1-6	NA	CASGSARGPLHF	TGTGCCAGCGGCTCGGCGAGAGGACCCCTCCACTTT
few	TRBV4-1	TRBJ2-2	TRBD2	CASSPWATSGEANTGELFF	TGCGCCAGCAGCCCCTGGGCAACTAGCGGGGAGGCGAACACCGGGGAGCTGTTTTTT
NA	TRBV7-9	TRBJ1-4	NA	CASTPIGATNEKLFF	TGTGCCAGCACCCCGATTGGGGCAACTAATGAAAAACTGTTTTTT
NA	TRBV11-2	TRBJ2-2	TRBD1	CASGVGTGYVELFF	TGTGCCAGCGGGGTGGGGACAGGGTACGTGGAGCTGTTTTTT
NA	TRBV29-1	TRBJ1-2	NA	CSVDGGGYGYTF	TGCAGCGTTGATGGGGGCGGGTATGGCTACACCTTC
many	TRBV3-1	TRBJ2-1	TRBD2	CASSQDGHSGRSEQFF	TGTGCCAGCAGCCAAGACGGACACAGCGGGAGAAGTGAGCAGTTCTTC
few	TRBV27	TRBJ2-3	TRBD2	CASSYGTSVADTQYF	TGTGCCAGCAGTTATGGGACTAGCGTCGCAGATACGCAGTATTTT
NA	TRBV3-1	TRBJ1-6	NA	CASSQDHALNF	TGTGCCAGCAGCCAAGATCACGCCCTTAACTTT
NA	TRBV7-3	TRBJ2-1	NA	CASSLTLEGGTNEQFF	TGTGCCAGCAGCTTAACGCTAGAAGGGGGTACCAATGAGCAGTTCTTC
many	TRBV3-1	TRBJ2-5	TRBD2	CASSPQRGPGQETQYF	TGTGCCAGCAGCCCCCAGCGGGGACCCGGCCAAGAGACCCAGTACTTC
NA	TRBV7-3	TRBJ2-5	TRBD2	CASSPLGGGLAGWETQYF	TGTGCCAGCAGCCCCCTCGGGGGTGGACTAGCGGGATGGGAGACCCAGTACTTC
many	TRBV20-1	TRBJ2-3	NA	CSASPFQGRSTDTQYF	TGCAGTGCTAGTCCGTTCCAGGGAAGGAGTACAGATACGCAGTATTTT
many	TRBV28	TRBJ2-3	TRBD1	CATRNGQASTDTQYF	TGTGCCACCAGAAATGGACAGGCTAGCACAGATACGCAGTATTTT
few	TRBV10-3	TRBJ1-1	TRBD1	CAISERETGGGTEAFF	TGTGCCATCAGTGAAAGGGAGACAGGGGGAGGGACTGAAGCTTTCTTT
many	TRBV4-1	TRBJ2-7	TRBD1	CASSQEDDRASYEQYF	TGCGCCAGCAGCCAAGAAGACGACAGGGCCTCCTACGAGCAGTACTTC
NA	TRBV30	TRBJ1-1	NA	CAWSPEMFTEAFF	TGTGCCTGGAGTCCGGAAATGTTCACTGAAGCTTTCTTT
NA	TRBV9	TRBJ2-1	NA	CASSVALTTGRDEQFF	TGTGCCAGCAGCGTAGCTTTGACTACCGGGCGCGATGAGCAGTTCTTC
NA	TRBV7-3	TRBJ2-7	TRBD2	CASSPLGGGLAGVEQYF	TGTGCCAGCAGCCCCCTCGGGGGTGGACTAGCGGGGGTTGAGCAGTACTTC
many	TRBV28	TRBJ2-1	NA	CASSFSSSLVNEQFF	TGTGCCAGCAGTTTCAGTAGTTCTCTGGTCAATGAGCAGTTCTTC
few	TRBV14	TRBJ1-6	NA	CASSHRRTANNSPLHF	TGTGCCAGCAGCCATAGAAGGACAGCTAATAATTCACCCCTCCACTTT
few	TRBV28	TRBJ1-2	NA	CASRPTGVSYGYTF	TGTGCCAGCAGACCGACAGGTGTTTCTTATGGCTACACCTTC
few	TRBV9	TRBJ1-4	NA	CASSVGTGVATNEKLFF	TGTGCCAGCAGCGTAGGGACGGGAGTCGCAACTAATGAAAAACTGTTTTTT
NA	TRBV6-2/TRBV6-3	TRBJ1-5	NA	CASRDTFNQAQHF	TGTGCCAGCAGGGACACATTCAATCAGGCCCAGCATTTT
NA	TRBV7-9	TRBJ1-3	NA	CASDSGSGNTIYF	TGTGCCAGCGACTCCGGGTCTGGAAACACCATATATTTT
many	TRBV18	TRBJ2-7	NA	CASSPQEGVYEQYF	TGTGCCAGCTCACCACAAGAAGGGGTCTACGAGCAGTACTTC
many	TRBV7-8	TRBJ1-5	NA	CASSPFWGSSNQPQHF	TGTGCCAGCAGCCCATTCTGGGGGTCGAGCAATCAGCCCCAGCATTTT
many	TRBV30	TRBJ2-1	TRBD2	CAWTAGLAGVGSYNEQFF	TGTGCCTGGACCGCGGGACTAGCGGGAGTAGGATCCTACAATGAGCAGTTCTTC
few	TRBV20-1	TRBJ1-2	NA	CSAREKDLRGYTF	TGCAGTGCTAGAGAAAAGGACCTTAGGGGCTACACCTTC
NA	TRBV15	TRBJ1-2	TRBD1	CATSNDRVSPGYTF	TGTGCCACCAGCAACGACAGGGTGTCTCCTGGCTACACCTTC
many	TRBV20-1	TRBJ2-7	TRBD1	CSGDRAERYEQYF	TGCAGTGGGGACAGGGCGGAGAGGTACGAGCAGTACTTC
NA	TRBV6-1	TRBJ1-1	NA	CASSPRLGEAFF	TGTGCCAGCAGCCCCCGGTTGGGTGAAGCTTTCTTT
many	TRBV11-1	TRBJ2-2	NA	CASSLTLTGELFF	TGTGCCAGCAGCTTAACCCTCACCGGGGAGCTGTTTTTT
many	TRBV2	TRBJ2-7	NA	CASREPEGEQYF	TGTGCCAGCAGGGAGCCGGAGGGCGAGCAGTACTTC
NA	TRBV7-2	TRBJ2-5	NA	CASSLTQRGQETQYF	TGTGCCAGCAGCTTAACTCAACGGGGTCAAGAGACCCAGTACTTC
many	TRBV11-2	TRBJ1-6	NA	CASSSSESPLHF	TGTGCCAGCAGCTCGTCTGAATCACCCCTCCACTTT
many	TRBV27	TRBJ2-1	NA	CASSFGIANNEQFF	TGTGCCAGCAGTTTTGGGATAGCCAACAATGAGCAGTTCTTC
many	TRBV29-1	TRBJ2-1	TRBD2	CSVVGGLGEQFF	TGCAGCGTCGTGGGAGGGCTCGGTGAGCAGTTCTTC
few	TRBV7-9	TRBJ2-5	NA	CASSLDGGFDF	TGTGCCAGCAGCTTAGACGGGGGTTTCGACTTC
few	TRBV27	TRBJ2-7	TRBD2	CASSSGGSLYEQYF	TGTGCCAGCAGTTCAGGCGGGAGCTTGTACGAGCAGTACTTC
NA	TRBV4-1	TRBJ2-3	NA	CASSPMMATDTQYF	TGCGCCAGCAGCCCCATGATGGCCACAGATACGCAGTATTTT
once	TRBV6-1	TRBJ1-6	NA	CASSLRGTEGSPLHF	TGTGCCAGCAGCCTCCGTGGGACGGAGGGGTCACCCCTCCACTTT
many	TRBV11-2	TRBJ1-1	NA	CASSLEGAGWKNTEAFF	TGTGCCAGCAGCTTAGAGGGGGCGGGATGGAAGAACACTGAAGCTTTCTTT
many	TRBV6-1	TRBJ2-3	NA	CASSAGGADTQYF	TGTGCCAGCAGTGCAGGGGGGGCAGATACGCAGTATTTT
NA	TRBV3-1	TRBJ2-3	NA	CASTPLRRADTQYF	TGTGCCAGCACCCCTCTCAGGAGGGCAGATACGCAGTATTTT
many	TRBV28	TRBJ2-2	TRBD2	CASRVRGANTGELFF	TGTGCCAGCAGGGTGCGGGGGGCCAACACCGGGGAGCTGTTTTTT